The 24 T cell receptor beta chains below all came from one sample that was sequenced in a study of blood T cells in healthy people across ages. A second PCR of roughly 7 to 11 cycles used a sample-barcoded 5' primer and a J-beta primer mix. A single record per CDR3 protein comes from TCRdb applying MiXCR to the 5' RACE reads. There are about 1.4 million distinct CDR3 sequences in the sample; 59% occur only once, and over 5.5% lies in the top ten. The specimen was blood. The source is a man between 18 and 35 years old in good health.

The count of this clonotype is one. J is TRBJ2-3 and V is TRBV28, with D possibly being TRBD2 (6 bases). V was pared by 7 bases and J by 4 bases, with 15 bases between. CDR1 MDHEN and CDR2 SYDVKM come from the germline V gene. This CDR3 spans 14 amino acids. The CDR3 nucleotides are TGTGCCAGCAACGCTCCGCCGGGAGCAGATACGCAGTATTTT. Translating it yields CASNAPPGADTQYF.

The genes are TRBV28 and TRBJ1-5; D is unresolved. Trimming removed 8 bases at V and 1 base at J, with 6 bases between. Germline CDR1 and CDR2: MDHEN and SYDVKM. The CDR3 length is 12 residues. CDR3 DNA: TGTGCCAGCGAGGGCAGCAATCAGCCCCAGCATTTT. Translating gives CASEGSNQPQHF.

The V and J genes are TRBV30 and TRBJ2-7, with D possibly being TRBD1 (6 bases). CDR3 length: 15 amino acids. Germline CDR1 GTSNPN, CDR2 SVGIG (reference sequence). The V end lost 0 bases, the J end lost 1 base, and 13 bases lay between the germline ends. CDR3 region: CAWSVHPGQSYEQYF. CDR3 sequence (DNA): TGTGCCTGGAGTGTACATCCTGGACAGTCCTACGAGCAGTACTTC.

A few counts support this clonotype. V and J are TRBV10-3 and TRBJ2-1, with D uncertain. The germline CDR1 and CDR2 sequences are ENHRY and SYGVKD. Trimming pared 2 bases from V and 7 bases from J, leaving 6 bases between. The CDR3 sequence is 12 residues long. CDR3 DNA sequence: TGTGCCATCAGTGAGACATGGAATGAGCAGTTCTTC. As protein: CAISETWNEQFF.

This chain links TRBV27 with TRBJ1-1; D gene uncertain. Germline CDR1 reads MNHEY; CDR2 reads SMNVEV (reference sequence). The CDR3 has 15 amino acids. The V end was cut by 4 bases, the J end by 1 base, with 13 bases between. Written as DNA, the CDR3 is TGTGCCAGCAGTTCGACCCGGCGGGGGAACACTGAAGCTTTCTTT. Its protein is CASSSTRRGNTEAFF.

This clonotype came up a few times. The chain joins TRBV10-3 to TRBJ1-5, with D maybe TRBD1 (6 bases). Germline V gene sequence: CDR1 ENHRY, CDR2 SYGVKD. Deletions cut 0 bases from V and 6 bases from J, with 9 bases between. This CDR3 is 14 amino acids long. The CDR3 coding sequence is TGTGCCATCAGTGAGTCTCAGGGGTCTCAGCCCCAGCATTTT. Encoded protein: CAISESQGSQPQHF.

The chain is built from TRBV29-1 and TRBJ2-2; D is perhaps TRBD1 (5 bases). Germline V gene lookup returns CDR1 SQVTM and CDR2 ANQGSEA. V lost 8 bases and J lost 6, with 19 bases in between. This CDR3 has 14 amino acids. CDR3 sequence (DNA): TGCAGCACAAGGGATGGCAGGGTCGCCGGGGAGCTGTTTTTT. Amino acid sequence: CSTRDGRVAGELFF.

This chain uses TRBV19 with TRBJ1-5; possible D gene TRBD1, 5 bases. Trimming took 3 bases from V and 2 from J, leaving 11 bases between them. The CDR3 runs to 15 residues. The germline gives CDR1 LNHDA, CDR2 SQIVND (reference sequence). CDR3 DNA: TGTGCCAGTAGTATGATTCAGGGTGGCAATCAGCCCCAGCATTTT. Protein: CASSMIQGGNQPQHF. The full variable domain, with the rest looked up from reference TRBV19 and TRBJ1-5, is DGGITQSPKYLFRKEGQNVTLSCEQNLNHDAMYWYRQDPGQGLRLIYYSQIVNDFQKGDIAEGYSVSREKKESFPLTVTSAQKNPTAFYLCASSMIQGGNQPQHFGDGTRLSIL.

The genes are TRBV3-1 and TRBJ2-5; 11 bases agree with TRBD2. The CDR3 length is 16 residues. The V segment lost 1 base and the J segment 2 bases; nucleotides outside the gene matches: 3. CDR1 and CDR2 from the germline V gene are LGHDT and YNNKEL (reference sequence). As DNA, the CDR3 is TGTGCCAGCAGCCAAGTACTAGCGGGAGTGCAAGAGACCCAGTACTTC. Residues: CASSQVLAGVQETQYF.

The chain couples TRBV29-1 to TRBJ2-3, with TRBD1 matching 7 bases. In germline, CDR1 is SQVTM, CDR2 ANQGSEA. This CDR3 is built from 14 residues. J gave up 1 base and V 5 bases, and 6 bases lay outside the gene matches. CDR3 sequence: CSVRQGRGTDTQYF. Written as DNA, the CDR3 is TGCAGCGTTAGACAGGGACGCGGCACAGATACGCAGTATTTT.

This clonotype was observed a few times. The V gene is TRBV29-1, the J gene TRBJ2-3, with 7 bases identical to TRBD2. V gave up 4 bases and J gave up 2 bases; unmatched junction bases: 6. CDR1 is SQVTM and CDR2 is ANQGSEA in the germline V gene. The CDR3 length is 14 residues. In DNA, the CDR3 is TGCAGCGTTGTCGAGCGGGATTACACAGATACGCAGTATTTT. Encoded protein: CSVVERDYTDTQYF.

The V call is TRBV12-3 or TRBV12-4, the J call TRBJ2-1; a weak D match, TRBD2 (5 bases). The CDR3 sequence is 15 residues long. With 6 bases removed from V and 5 bases from J, the gap between germline ends came to 17 bases. CDR3 DNA sequence: TGTGCCAGCAGGGCCGGGTGGTGGGAGAACAATGAGCAGTTCTTC. Protein product: CASRAGWWENNEQFF.

For the CDR3, the DNA is TGCGCCAGCAGCGCTGACATCGGTTCCTACGAGCAGTACTTC. Translating gives CASSADIGSYEQYF. The V call is TRBV5-1, the J call TRBJ2-7; D gene uncertain. CDR1 is SGHRS, CDR2 YFSETQ, per germline. The CDR3 sequence is 14 residues long. The V and J ends lost 4 bases and 1 base respectively, with 12 bases between them.

This clonotype was observed a few times. This chain links TRBV2 with TRBJ2-1; 7 nucleotides line up with TRBD1. Per the germline V gene, CDR1 is SNHLY and CDR2 is FYNNEI. J lost 1 base, V lost 7 bases, and 4 bases had no gene match. The CDR3 is made up of 14 amino acids. DNA of the CDR3: TGTGCCAGCAAGGGGACAGAGTCCTACAATGAGCAGTTCTTC. Amino acids: CASKGTESYNEQFF.

This sequence joins TRBV7-6 and TRBJ2-7; D is uncertain. The CDR3 contains 13 residues. Per the germline V gene, CDR1 is SGHVS and CDR2 is FNYEAQ. V lost 5 bases and J lost 2, with 10 bases in between. The CDR3: CASSRQLTYEQYF. CDR3 coding DNA: TGTGCCAGCAGCCGGCAGCTTACCTACGAGCAGTACTTC.

CDR3 protein: CASSQLQGPYEQYF. DNA of the CDR3: TGCGCCAGCAGCCAGTTACAGGGTCCCTACGAGCAGTACTTC. The chain joins TRBV4-1 to TRBJ2-7, with D perhaps matching TRBD1 (6 bases). Germline CDR1 and CDR2: MGHRA and YSYEKL. This CDR3 is 14 amino acids long. V lost 3 bases and J lost 2, with 11 bases in between.

This clonotype showed up just a few times. The genes are TRBV5-1 and TRBJ2-4, with 7 positions matching TRBD1. The J call is uncertain, as TRBJ2-7 better fits the DNA end. The CDR3 loop spans 14 amino acids. Germline V gene data show CDR1 as SGHRS and CDR2 as YFSETQ. CDR3 residues: CASSISARQGEQYF. The DNA of the CDR3 is TGCGCCAGCAGCATAAGCGCTCGACAGGGCGAGCAGTACTTC.

The chain combines TRBV7-9 with TRBJ2-2; 9 positions agree with TRBD2. Trimming took 5 bases from V and 6 from J; bases not matched to a gene: 10. This CDR3 has 16 residues. Per germline, CDR1 SEHNR and CDR2 FQNEAQ (reference sequence). DNA for the CDR3: TGTGCCAGCAGCCCTAACCAGCGGGAGGTCTCCGGGGAGCTGTTTTTT. This gives the protein CASSPNQREVSGELFF.

The V gene is TRBV28, the J gene TRBJ1-2, with D possibly TRBD1 on 6 matching bases. The germline V gene has CDR1 MDHEN and CDR2 SYDVKM. The CDR3 has 14 residues. Trimming removed 5 bases at V and 6 bases at J, with 16 bases between. The DNA for the CDR3 is TGTGCCAGCAGTAGCGCGGACAGCCCCCATGGCTACACCTTC. It translates to CASSSADSPHGYTF.

The genes are TRBV4-1 and TRBJ2-1, with TRBD1 as a possible D gene (5 bases). CDR3 length equals 16 residues. From germline, CDR1 is MGHRA and CDR2 YSYEKL. The V and J ends lost 1 base and 4 bases respectively, with 14 bases between them. CDR3 region: CASSQVQGTLYNEQFF. The CDR3 coding sequence is TGCGCCAGCAGCCAAGTTCAGGGCACCCTTTACAATGAGCAGTTCTTC.

The genes are TRBV13 and TRBJ2-3; TRBD2 matches at 14 bases. The length of the CDR3 is 18 residues. With V trimmed by 4 bases and J by 4 bases, 10 bases remained unmatched. Per germline, CDR1 PRHDT and CDR2 FYEKMQ (reference sequence). In nucleotides, the CDR3 is TGTGCCAGCAGCTCCCGGACTAGCGGGGGGAACTTCCCAGATACGCAGTATTTT. Translated: CASSSRTSGGNFPDTQYF.

Regarding this clonotype: With a much larger clone just one base away, this may be a read error. DNA for the CDR3: TGCAGCGTGGTGCCAGCGGTTATCTCCTACGAGCAGTACTTC. This encodes CSVVPAVISYEQYF. The chain uses TRBV29-1 and TRBJ2-7, with D perhaps matching TRBD2 (5 bases). The CDR3 contains 14 residues. CDR1 and CDR2 (germline): SQVTM, ANQGSEA. V was pared by 6 bases and J by 0 bases, with 15 bases between.

This clonotype was detected only a few times. This sequence joins TRBV2 and TRBJ2-5; D possibly matches TRBD1 or TRBD2 (5 bases each). CDR1 and CDR2 from the germline V gene are SNHLY and FYNNEI. With 8 bases removed from V and 1 base from J, the gap between germline ends came to 17 bases. There are 15 residues in the CDR3. This chain's CDR3 is CASGRDVGGQETQYF. The CDR3, as DNA: TGTGCCAGCGGCCGGGACGTCGGAGGCCAAGAGACCCAGTACTTC.

The chain carries TRBV29-1 and TRBJ2-7; tentative D call: TRBD2 (6 bases). CDR1 and CDR2 (germline): SQVTM, ANQGSEA. The V end was cut by 1 base, the J end by 2 bases, with 12 bases between. The CDR3 is 14 residues long. CDR3 protein: CSVEGRTKPYEQYF. DNA for the CDR3: TGCAGCGTTGAAGGCAGGACTAAACCCTACGAGCAGTACTTC.